Following are 4 T cell receptor beta chains from one sample sequenced in a study of OX40 agonist ivuxolimab in advanced cancers. TCRdb's copy holds only in-frame clones and misses some; the assay was immunoSEQ multiplex PCR. The sample consists of 20,000 or so clones, around 78% of them appearing once. The sample consisted of CD4+ or CD8+ T cells sorted from blood, taken in a trial of the OX40 agonist ivuxolimab. These TCRs come from an adult with an advanced solid tumor such as melanoma, head and neck, liver or kidney cancer.

This clone was seen only once. The rearrangement joins TRBV4-1 to TRBJ2-5; TRBD1 matches at 11 bases. Germline CDR1 reads MGHRA; CDR2 reads YSYEKL. V lost 2 bases, J lost 1 base, and 3 bases stayed unmatched. This CDR3 comprises 16 residues. CDR3 coding DNA: TGCGCCAGCAGCCAACCTGGGACAGGGGGCCAAGAGACCCAGTACTTC. Protein sequence: CASSQPGTGGQETQYF.

The gene calls are TRBV19 and TRBJ2-2; the D gene is possibly TRBD2 (6 bases). Per germline, CDR1 LNHDA and CDR2 SQIVND (reference sequence). The V end lost 3 bases, the J end lost 1 base, and 9 bases lay between the germline ends. The CDR3 is made up of 15 amino acids. In DNA form, the CDR3 reads TGTGCCAGTAGTATCGGCGGGGTGAACACCGGGGAGCTGTTTTTT. It specifies CASSIGGVNTGELFF.

This clone showed up just once. V usage is TRBV28 and J usage is TRBJ1-2; D gene unclear. Germline V lookup: CDR1 MDHEN, CDR2 SYDVKM. The V and J ends lost 6 bases and 4 bases respectively, with 12 bases between them. This CDR3 spans 13 amino acids. For the CDR3, the DNA is TGTGCCAGCAGCCTCTCAAGGCTCTATGGCTACACCTTC. It translates to CASSLSRLYGYTF.

With respect to this clone: The sample has other DNA sequences that encode this CDR3 too. J is TRBJ1-1 and V is TRBV6-1; D gene unclear. Germline V CDR1 and CDR2: MNHNS, SASEGT. Trimming cost V 6 bases and J 5 bases, with 7 bases left between them. This CDR3 comprises 11 residues. DNA for the CDR3: TGTGCCAGCAGGGGAGGGACTGAAGCTTTCTTT. Its translation: CASRGGTEAFF.